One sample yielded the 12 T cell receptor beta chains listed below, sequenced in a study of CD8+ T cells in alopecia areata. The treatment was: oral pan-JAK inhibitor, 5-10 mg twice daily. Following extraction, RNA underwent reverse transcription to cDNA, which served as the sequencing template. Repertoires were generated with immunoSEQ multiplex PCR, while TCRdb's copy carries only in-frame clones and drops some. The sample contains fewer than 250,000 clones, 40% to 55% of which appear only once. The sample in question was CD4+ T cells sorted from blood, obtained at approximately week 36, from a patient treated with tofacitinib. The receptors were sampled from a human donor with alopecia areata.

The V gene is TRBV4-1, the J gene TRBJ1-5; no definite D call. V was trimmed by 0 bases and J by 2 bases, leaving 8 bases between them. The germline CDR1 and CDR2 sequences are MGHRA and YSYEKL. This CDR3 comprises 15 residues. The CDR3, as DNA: TGCGCCAGCAGCCAAGAGGGCTTGGGCAATCAGCCCCAGCATTTT. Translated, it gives CASSQEGLGNQPQHF.

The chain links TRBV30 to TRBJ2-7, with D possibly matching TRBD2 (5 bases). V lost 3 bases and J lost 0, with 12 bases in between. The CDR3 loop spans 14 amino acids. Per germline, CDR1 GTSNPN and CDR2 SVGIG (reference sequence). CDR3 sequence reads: CAWSPRRGSYEQYF. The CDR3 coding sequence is TGTGCCTGGAGCCCCCGACGGGGCTCCTACGAGCAGTACTTC.

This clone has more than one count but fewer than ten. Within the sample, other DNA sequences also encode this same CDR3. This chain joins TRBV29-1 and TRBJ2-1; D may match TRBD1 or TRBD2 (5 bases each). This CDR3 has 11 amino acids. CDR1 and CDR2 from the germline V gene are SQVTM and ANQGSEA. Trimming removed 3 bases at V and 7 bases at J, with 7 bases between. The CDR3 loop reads CSVERGNEQFF. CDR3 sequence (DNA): TGCAGCGTTGAGAGGGGTAATGAGCAGTTCTTC.

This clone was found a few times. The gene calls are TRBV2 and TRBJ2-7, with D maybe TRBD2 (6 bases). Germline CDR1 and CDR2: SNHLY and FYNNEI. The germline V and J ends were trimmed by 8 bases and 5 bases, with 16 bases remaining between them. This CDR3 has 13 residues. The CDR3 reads CASLGGAGHEQYF. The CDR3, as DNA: TGTGCCAGCTTGGGCGGCGCGGGGCACGAGCAGTACTTC.

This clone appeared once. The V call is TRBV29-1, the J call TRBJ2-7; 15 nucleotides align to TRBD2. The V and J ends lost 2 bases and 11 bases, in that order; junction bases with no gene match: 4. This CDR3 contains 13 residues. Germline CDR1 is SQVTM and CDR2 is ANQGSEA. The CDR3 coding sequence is TGCAGCGTTGAACCGGGACTAGCGGGAGGAAAGTACTTC. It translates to CSVEPGLAGGKYF.

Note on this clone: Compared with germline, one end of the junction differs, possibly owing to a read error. CDR3 loop: CASRHGTATNEKLFF. As DNA, the CDR3 is TGTGCCAGTAGACACGGGACAGCAACAAATGAAAAACTGTTTTTT. The chain recombines TRBV19 with TRBJ1-4, with 7 bases identical to TRBD1. This CDR3 is 15 amino acids long. Germline V CDR1 and CDR2: LNHDA, SQIVND (reference sequence).

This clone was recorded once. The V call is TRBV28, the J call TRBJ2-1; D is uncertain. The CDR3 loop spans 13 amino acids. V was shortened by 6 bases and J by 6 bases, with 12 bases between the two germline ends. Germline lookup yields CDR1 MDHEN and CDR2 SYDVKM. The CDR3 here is CASRRTPPNEQFF. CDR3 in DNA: TGTGCCAGCAGGCGGACGCCCCCCAATGAGCAGTTCTTC. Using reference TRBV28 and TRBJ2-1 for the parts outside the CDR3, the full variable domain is DVKVTQSSRYLVKRTGEKVFLECVQDMDHENMFWYRQDPGLGLRLIYFSYDVKMKEKGDIPEGYSVSREKKERFSLILESASTNQTSMYLCASRRTPPNEQFFGPGTRLTVL.

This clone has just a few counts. The CDR3 sequence is CASSLGQTSSYNEQFF. In DNA form, the CDR3 reads TGTGCCAGCAGCTTGGGGCAGACAAGCTCCTACAATGAGCAGTTCTTC. The chain recombines TRBV5-4 with TRBJ2-1, with no clear D. Germline V gene lookup returns CDR1 SGHNT and CDR2 YYREEE (reference sequence). This CDR3 spans 16 amino acids. V was pared by 0 bases and J by 0 bases, with 10 bases between.

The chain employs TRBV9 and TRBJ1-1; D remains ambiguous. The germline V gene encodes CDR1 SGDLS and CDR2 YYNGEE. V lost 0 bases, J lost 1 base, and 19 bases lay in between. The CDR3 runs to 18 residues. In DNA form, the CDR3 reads TGTGCCAGCAGCGTAGAAGTGATGTCGGGTTCGTGGAACACTGAAGCTTTCTTT. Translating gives CASSVEVMSGSWNTEAFF.

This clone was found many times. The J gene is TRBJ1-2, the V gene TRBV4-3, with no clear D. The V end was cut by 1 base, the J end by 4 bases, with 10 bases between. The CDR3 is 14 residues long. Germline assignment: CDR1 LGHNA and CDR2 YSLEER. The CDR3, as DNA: TGCGCCAGCAGCCAAGTCCAGGACTCCTATGGCTACACCTTC. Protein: CASSQVQDSYGYTF.

The CDR3: CASSLDGRAYEQYF. CDR3 bases: TGTGCCAGCAGCTTAGACGGTCGCGCCTACGAGCAGTACTTC. This chain links TRBV7-9 with TRBJ2-7; D gene uncertain. Germline V CDR1 and CDR2: SEHNR, FQNEAQ (reference sequence). This CDR3 spans 14 amino acids. The V gene lost 1 base and the J gene lost 2 bases, with 9 bases spanning the gap.

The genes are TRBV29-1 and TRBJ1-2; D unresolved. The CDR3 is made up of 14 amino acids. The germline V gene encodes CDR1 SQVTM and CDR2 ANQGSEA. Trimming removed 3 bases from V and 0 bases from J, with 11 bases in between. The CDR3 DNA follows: TGCAGCGTTGACAGAACCTCCCCTAACTATGGCTACACCTTC. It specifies CSVDRTSPNYGYTF.